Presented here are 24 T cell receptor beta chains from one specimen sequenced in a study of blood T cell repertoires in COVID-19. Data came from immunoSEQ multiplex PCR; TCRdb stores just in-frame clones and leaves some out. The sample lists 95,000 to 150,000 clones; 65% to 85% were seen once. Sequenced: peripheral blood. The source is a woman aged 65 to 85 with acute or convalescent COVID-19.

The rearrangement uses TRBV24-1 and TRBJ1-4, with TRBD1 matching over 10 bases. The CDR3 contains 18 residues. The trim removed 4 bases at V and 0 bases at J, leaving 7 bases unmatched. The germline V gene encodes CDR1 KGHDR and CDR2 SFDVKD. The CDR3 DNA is TGTGCCACCAGTGAGGGACAGGGGTTTGAGGCAACTAATGAAAAACTGTTTTTT. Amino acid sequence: CATSEGQGFEATNEKLFF.

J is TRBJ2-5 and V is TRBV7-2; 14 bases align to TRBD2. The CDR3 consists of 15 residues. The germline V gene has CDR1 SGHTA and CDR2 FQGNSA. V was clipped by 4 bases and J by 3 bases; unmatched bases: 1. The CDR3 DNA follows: TGTGCCAGCAGCTCGGGACTAGCGGGGGAAGAGACCCAGTACTTC. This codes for CASSSGLAGEETQYF. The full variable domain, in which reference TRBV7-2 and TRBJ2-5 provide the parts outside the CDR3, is GAGVSQSPSNKVTEKGKDVELRCDPISGHTALYWYRQSLGQGLEFLIYFQGNSAPDKSGLPSDRFSAERTGGSVSTLTIQRTQQEDSAVYLCASSSGLAGEETQYFGPGTRLLVL.

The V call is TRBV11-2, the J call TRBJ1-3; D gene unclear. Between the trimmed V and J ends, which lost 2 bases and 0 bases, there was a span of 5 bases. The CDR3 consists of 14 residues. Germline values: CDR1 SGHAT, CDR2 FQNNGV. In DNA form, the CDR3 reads TGTGCCAGCAGCTTACACATCTCTGGAAACACCATATATTTT. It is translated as CASSLHISGNTIYF. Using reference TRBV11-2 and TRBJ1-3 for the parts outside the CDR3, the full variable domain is EAGVAQSPRYKIIEKRQSVAFWCNPISGHATLYWYQQILGQGPKLLIQFQNNGVVDDSQLPKDRFSAERLKGVDSTLKIQPAKLEDSAVYLCASSLHISGNTIYFGEGSWLTVV.

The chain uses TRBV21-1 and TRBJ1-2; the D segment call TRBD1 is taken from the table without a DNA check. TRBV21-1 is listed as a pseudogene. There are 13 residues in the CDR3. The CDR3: CASSTGQVNGYTF. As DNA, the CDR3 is TGTGCCAGCAGCACGGGACAGGTTAATGGCTACACCTTC.

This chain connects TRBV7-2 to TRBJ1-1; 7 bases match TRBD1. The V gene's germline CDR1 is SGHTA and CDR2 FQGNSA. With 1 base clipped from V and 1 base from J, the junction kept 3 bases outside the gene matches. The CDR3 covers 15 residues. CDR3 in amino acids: CASSLGPGGNTEAFF. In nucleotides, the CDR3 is TGTGCCAGCAGCTTAGGGCCAGGGGGGAACACTGAAGCTTTCTTT.

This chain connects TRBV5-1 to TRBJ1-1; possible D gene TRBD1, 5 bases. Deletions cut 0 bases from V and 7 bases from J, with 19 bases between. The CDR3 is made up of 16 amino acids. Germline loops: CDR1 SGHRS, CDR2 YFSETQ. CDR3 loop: CASSLEGLGPNGEAFF. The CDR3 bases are TGCGCCAGCAGCTTGGAGGGTTTGGGGCCAAACGGTGAAGCTTTCTTT.

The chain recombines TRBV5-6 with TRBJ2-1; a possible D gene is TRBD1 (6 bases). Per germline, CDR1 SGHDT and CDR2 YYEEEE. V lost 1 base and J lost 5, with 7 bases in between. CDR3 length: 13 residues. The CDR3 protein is CASSLPGDNEQFF. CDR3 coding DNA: TGTGCCAGCAGCTTGCCAGGGGACAATGAGCAGTTCTTC.

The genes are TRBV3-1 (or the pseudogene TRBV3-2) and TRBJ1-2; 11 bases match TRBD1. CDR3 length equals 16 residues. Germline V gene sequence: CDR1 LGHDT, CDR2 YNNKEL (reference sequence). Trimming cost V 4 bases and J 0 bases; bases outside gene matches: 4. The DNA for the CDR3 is TGTGCCAGCAGCCTCGGACAGGGGGCAACTAACTATGGCTACACCTTC. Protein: CASSLGQGATNYGYTF.

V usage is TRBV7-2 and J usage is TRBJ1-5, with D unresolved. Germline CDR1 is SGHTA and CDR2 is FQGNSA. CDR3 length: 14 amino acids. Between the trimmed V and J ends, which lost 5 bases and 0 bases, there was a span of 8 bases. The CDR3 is CASSDIHSNQPQHF. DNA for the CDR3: TGTGCCAGCAGCGACATCCATAGCAATCAGCCCCAGCATTTT.

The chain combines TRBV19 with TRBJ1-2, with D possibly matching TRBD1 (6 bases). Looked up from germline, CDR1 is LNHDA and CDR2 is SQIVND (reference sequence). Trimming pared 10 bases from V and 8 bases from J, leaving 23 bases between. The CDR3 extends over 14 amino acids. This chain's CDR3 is CATAGRGGLWGYTF. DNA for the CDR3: TGTGCCACCGCCGGGAGGGGGGGACTATGGGGCTACACCTTC. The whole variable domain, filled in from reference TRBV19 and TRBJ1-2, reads DGGITQSPKYLFRKEGQNVTLSCEQNLNHDAMYWYRQDPGQGLRLIYYSQIVNDFQKGDIAEGYSVSREKKESFPLTVTSAQKNPTAFYLCATAGRGGLWGYTFGSGTRLTVV.

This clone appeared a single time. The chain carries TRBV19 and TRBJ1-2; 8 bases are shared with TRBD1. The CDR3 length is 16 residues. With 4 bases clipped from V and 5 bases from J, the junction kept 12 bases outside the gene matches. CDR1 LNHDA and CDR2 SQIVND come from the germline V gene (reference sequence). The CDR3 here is CASSTRQGRQKYGYTF. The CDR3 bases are TGTGCCAGTAGTACAAGACAGGGGCGTCAGAAGTATGGCTACACCTTC.

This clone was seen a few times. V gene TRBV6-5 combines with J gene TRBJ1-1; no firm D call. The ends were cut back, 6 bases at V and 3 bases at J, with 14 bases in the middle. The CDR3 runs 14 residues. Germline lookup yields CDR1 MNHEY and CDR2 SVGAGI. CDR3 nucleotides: TGTGCCAGCAGATCCACGAACAGCTACACTGAAGCTTTCTTT. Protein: CASRSTNSYTEAFF.

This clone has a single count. The CDR3 nucleotides are TGTGCCAGCGGGACTAGTCTCCCACATACGCAGTATTTT. Translation: CASGTSLPHTQYF. This chain connects TRBV27 to TRBJ2-3; TRBD2 matches at 8 bases. Germline CDR1 and CDR2: MNHEY and SMNVEV (reference sequence). V dropped 8 bases and J dropped 7; count of bases not matched to a gene: 8. The CDR3 length is 13 residues.

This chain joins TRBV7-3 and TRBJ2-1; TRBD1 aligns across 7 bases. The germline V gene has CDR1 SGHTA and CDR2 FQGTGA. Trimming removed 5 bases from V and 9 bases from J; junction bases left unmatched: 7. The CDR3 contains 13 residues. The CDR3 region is CASSPDRFAEQFF. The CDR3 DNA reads TGTGCCAGCAGCCCGGACAGGTTTGCTGAGCAGTTCTTC.

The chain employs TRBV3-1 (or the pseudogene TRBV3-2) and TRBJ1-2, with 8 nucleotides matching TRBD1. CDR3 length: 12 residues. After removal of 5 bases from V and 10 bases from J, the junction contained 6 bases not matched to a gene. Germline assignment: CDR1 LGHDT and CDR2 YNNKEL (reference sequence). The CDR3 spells CASSYGQGPYTF. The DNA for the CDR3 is TGTGCCAGCAGCTACGGACAGGGTCCCTACACCTTC.

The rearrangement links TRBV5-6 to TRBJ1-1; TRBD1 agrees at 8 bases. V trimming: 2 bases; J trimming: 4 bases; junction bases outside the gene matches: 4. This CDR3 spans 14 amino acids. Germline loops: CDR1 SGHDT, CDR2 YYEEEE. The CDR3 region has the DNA TGTGCCAGCAGCTTTATCAGGGGGCCCACTGAAGCTTTCTTT. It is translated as CASSFIRGPTEAFF.

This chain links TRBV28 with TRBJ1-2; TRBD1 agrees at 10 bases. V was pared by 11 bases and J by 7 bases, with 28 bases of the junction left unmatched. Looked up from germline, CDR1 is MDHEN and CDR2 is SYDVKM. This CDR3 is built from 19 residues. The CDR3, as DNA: TGTGCCCGAGGCAACAATTATAACCGGGACAGGGGTAGAGGAGGTGGCTACACCTTC. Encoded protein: CARGNNYNRDRGRGGGYTF.

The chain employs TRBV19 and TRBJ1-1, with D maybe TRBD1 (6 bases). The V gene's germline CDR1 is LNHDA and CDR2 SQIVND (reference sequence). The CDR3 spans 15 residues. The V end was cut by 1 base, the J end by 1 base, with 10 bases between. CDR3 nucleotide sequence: TGTGCCAGTAGTATAGGTCGGACAGCGAACACTGAAGCTTTCTTT. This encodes CASSIGRTANTEAFF.

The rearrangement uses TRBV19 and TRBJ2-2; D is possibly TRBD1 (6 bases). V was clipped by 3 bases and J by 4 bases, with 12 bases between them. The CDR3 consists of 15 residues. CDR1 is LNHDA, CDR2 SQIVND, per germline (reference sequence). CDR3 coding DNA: TGTGCCAGTAGTATGAGCAGGGGCGGCACCGGGGAGCTGTTTTTT. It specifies CASSMSRGGTGELFF.

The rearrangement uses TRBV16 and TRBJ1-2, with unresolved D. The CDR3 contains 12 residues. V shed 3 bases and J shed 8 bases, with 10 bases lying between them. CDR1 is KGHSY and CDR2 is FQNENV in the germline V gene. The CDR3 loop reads CASSHSEVGYTF. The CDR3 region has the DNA TGTGCCAGCAGCCATTCGGAGGTAGGCTACACCTTC.

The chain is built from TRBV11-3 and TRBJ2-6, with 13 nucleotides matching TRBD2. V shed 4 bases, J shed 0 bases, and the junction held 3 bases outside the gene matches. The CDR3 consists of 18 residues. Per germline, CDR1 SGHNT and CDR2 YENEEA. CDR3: CASSSGLAGDSGANVLTF. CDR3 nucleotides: TGTGCCAGCAGCTCTGGACTAGCGGGGGACTCTGGGGCCAACGTCCTGACTTTC.

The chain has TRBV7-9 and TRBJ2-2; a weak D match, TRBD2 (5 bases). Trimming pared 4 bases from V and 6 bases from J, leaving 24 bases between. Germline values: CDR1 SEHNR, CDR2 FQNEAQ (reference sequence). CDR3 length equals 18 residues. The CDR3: CASSSSLRVAGRPGELFF. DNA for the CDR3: TGTGCCAGCAGCTCTAGCCTACGGGTCGCAGGTCGTCCCGGGGAGCTGTTTTTT.

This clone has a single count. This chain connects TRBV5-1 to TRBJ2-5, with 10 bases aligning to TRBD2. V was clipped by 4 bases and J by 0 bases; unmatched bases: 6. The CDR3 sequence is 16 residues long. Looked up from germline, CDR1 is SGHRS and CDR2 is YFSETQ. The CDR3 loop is CASSLAGDRYQETQYF. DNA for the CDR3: TGCGCCAGCAGCCTAGCGGGGGATAGGTACCAAGAGACCCAGTACTTC.

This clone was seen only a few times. CDR3 bases: TGTGCCAGCAGCAAAGACGGGTCTAGCGAGTACGTC. Its protein product is CASSKDGSSEYV. The J gene is TRBJ2-7, the V gene TRBV21-1; the D call in the table, TRBD2, was not verified against the DNA. TRBV21-1 is assigned pseudogene status. CDR3 size: 12 residues.